The T cell receptor beta chain under discussion was sequenced for a study of cytomegalovirus exposure and HLA in healthy donors. About the research overall: In an earlier analysis, almost 120 million unique TCR beta sequences were found from 150 million to 200 million T cells.

Points on this clone: Its matching antigen is unknown.

The CDR3 is 16 amino acids. Germline V gene lookup returns CDR1 LNHDA and CDR2 SQIVND (reference sequence). V lost 3 bases to trimming and J lost 0 bases; unmatched junction nucleotides: 8. PCR used 60 Vbeta primers and 13 Jbeta primers. The assay was immunoSEQ multiplex PCR, and TCRdb's table has in-frame clones only and misses some. The sample gives 160,000 or so clones, around 73% of which show up once; 1.4% is in the top ten. Study results and limitations: Immune exposure was documented only through CMV serostatus.

Sequenced input: PBMCs. The chain couples TRBV19 to TRBJ2-7; TRBD1 matches 7 bases. This TCR was recovered from a male donor in good health and CMV-seronegative. CDR3 in amino acids: CASSMGKGGSSYEQYF. For the CDR3, the DNA is TGTGCCAGTAGTATGGGTAAAGGGGGCAGCTCCTACGAGCAGTACTTC.